The present T cell receptor (beta chain) was sequenced within a study of T cells in Graves' hyperthyroidism and ophthalmopathy. General study points: A model using 13 V-J features told ophthalmopathy apart from stable hyperthyroidism. Before onset, ophthalmopathy was predicted by the model a median about 6.2 months earlier.

No ophthalmopathy progression within 18 months constituted stable Graves' hyperthyroidism. Diagnosis of hyperthyroidism was new in patients aged 18 to 65, and its duration was under 2 months. What was amplified from RNA transcripts were TCR beta CDR3 regions. RT-PCR in the first round (using the HTBI primer set) targeted the TCR CDR3. TCRdb re-called the multiplex PCR reads through MiXCR, storing one row per CDR3 protein. The data hold fewer than 850,000 distinct CDR3 sequences, with approximately 15% observed a single time. Germline assignment: CDR1 GTSNPN and CDR2 SVGIG (reference sequence). CDR3 length: 12 amino acids. V lost 4 bases and J lost 0, with 7 bases in between. This clonotype was counted at least ten times. Its antigen is not known.

Sequencing was done on a sample of blood. The sequence was collected from a middle-aged man with Graves' hyperthyroidism. The chain has TRBV30 and TRBJ2-7; D ambiguous. The CDR3: CAWTASSYEQYF. CDR3 coding DNA: TGTGCCTGGACAGCTTCCTCCTACGAGCAGTACTTC.